The 26 T cell receptor beta chains given below trace back to one sample, sequenced in a study of blood T cell repertoires in COVID-19 (dated by TCRdb to the early 2020s). Library construction relied on the immunoSEQ multiplex PCR assay. Imported from immuneACCESS, the table was reduced by TCRdb to in-frame sequences with V and J called. These copies leave out some clones; in studies compared against another copy, an unresolved V gene accounts for under half, and the cause of the remainder is not known. Counted in this sample were some 350,000 clones; approximately 89% of them appeared once. Under 3.5% of the sample comes from the top ten. The sample was peripheral blood. The receptor set was obtained from a woman aged 18-29 years who had recovered from COVID-19.

For the CDR3, the DNA is TGCAGTGCTAGTACCTATAGCAATCAGCCCCAGCATTTT. Protein: CSASTYSNQPQHF. The V gene is TRBV20-1, the J gene TRBJ1-5; D is unresolved. The CDR3 sequence is 13 residues long. The germline gives CDR1 DFQATT, CDR2 SNEGSKA (reference sequence). V lost 3 bases, J lost 0 bases, and 6 bases lay in between.

The CDR3, as DNA: TGCGCCAGCAGCTTGGGAGCGGGAGGGCCGTACCGGGAGCTGTTTTTT. Translation: CASSLGAGGPYRELFF. The V and J genes are TRBV5-1 and TRBJ2-2; 10 positions agree with TRBD2. The CDR3 has 16 residues. V dropped 0 bases and J dropped 9; count of bases not matched to a gene: 8. The germline V gene has CDR1 SGHRS and CDR2 YFSETQ. Based on the CDR3 plus reference TRBV5-1 and TRBJ2-2, the full variable domain is KAGVTQTPRYLIKTRGQQVTLSCSPISGHRSVSWYQQTPGQGLQFLFEYFSETQRNKGNFPGRFSGRQFSNSRSEMNVSTLELGDSALYLCASSLGAGGPYRELFFGEGSRLTVL.

The table lists this clone with a few counts. The V call is TRBV7-9, the J call TRBJ2-1; 7 bases align to TRBD2. The CDR3 covers 14 residues. V trimming: 4 bases; J trimming: 4 bases; junction bases outside the gene matches: 4. CDR1 is SEHNR and CDR2 is FQNEAQ in the germline V gene (reference sequence). The CDR3, as DNA: TGTGCCAGCAGCTCCATTAGCGGGTACAATGAGCAGTTCTTC. It is translated as CASSSISGYNEQFF.

This chain uses TRBV2 with TRBJ1-4; D may be TRBD1 (6 bases). Trimming cost V 6 bases and J 4 bases, with 12 bases left between them. Germline V lookup: CDR1 SNHLY, CDR2 FYNNEI. This CDR3 is built from 14 residues. In nucleotides, the CDR3 is TGTGCCAGCAGGGGGACACGTGTTAATGAAAAACTGTTTTTT. It specifies CASRGTRVNEKLFF.

The chain joins TRBV5-4 to TRBJ2-3; 8 bases line up with TRBD2. There are 16 residues in the CDR3. Germline CDR1 and CDR2: SGHNT and YYREEE (reference sequence). V was pared by 0 bases and J by 6 bases, with 9 bases of the junction left unmatched. Here the CDR3 DNA reads TGTGCCAGCAGCTTGGGCTCGGGAGGGCCCGGTGATACGCAGTATTTT. Its translation is CASSLGSGGPGDTQYF.

The chain recombines TRBV7-2 with TRBJ2-2; a possible D gene is TRBD2 (6 bases). Germline values: CDR1 SGHTA, CDR2 FQGNSA. The V and J ends lost 3 bases and 7 bases respectively, with 15 bases between them. The CDR3 sequence is 15 residues long. The CDR3 DNA is TGTGCCAGCAGCTTCTGGGAGGCTGGGGGCGGGGAGCTGTTTTTT. Its translation is CASSFWEAGGGELFF.

The chain links TRBV12-5 to TRBJ2-1, with 10 bases matching TRBD2. The J segment lost 10 bases and the V segment lost 2 bases, leaving 20 bases of the junction unmatched. CDR1 is LGHNT, CDR2 FRNRAP, per germline. This CDR3 region has 19 residues. Here the CDR3 reads CASGLTQPLAGVQFGEQFF. CDR3 nucleotides: TGTGCTAGTGGTTTGACCCAACCTCTAGCGGGAGTTCAATTTGGGGAGCAGTTCTTC.

This clone was observed a single time. The chain combines TRBV6-2 or TRBV6-3 with TRBJ2-1; 10 nucleotides align to TRBD2. CDR1 is MNHEY, CDR2 SVGEGT, per germline. V shed 6 bases and J 4 bases; nucleotides not matched to a gene: 21. This CDR3 is built from 20 residues. The CDR3 loop reads CASSRYGPGLAEIGYNEQFF. CDR3 sequence (DNA): TGTGCCAGCAGCCGCTACGGCCCCGGACTAGCGGAGATAGGGTACAATGAGCAGTTCTTC.

The rearrangement links TRBV11-2 to TRBJ2-3; D may be TRBD2 (5 bases). V gave up 8 bases and J gave up 2 bases, with 14 bases separating them. Germline CDR1 SGHAT, CDR2 FQNNGV. The length of the CDR3 is 14 residues. DNA of the CDR3: TGTGCCAGCGTCATGGAGCGGTTCACAGATACGCAGTATTTT. It translates to CASVMERFTDTQYF.

This chain connects TRBV4-3 to TRBJ1-3; 10 positions agree with TRBD1. J gave up 0 bases and V 4 bases, and 15 bases lay outside the gene matches. This CDR3 has 20 amino acids. CDR1 LGHNA and CDR2 YSLEER come from the germline V gene. This CDR3 reads CASSRHSPQGQGSSGNTIYF. CDR3 coding DNA: TGCGCCAGCAGCCGACATTCCCCCCAGGGACAGGGGAGCTCTGGAAACACCATATATTTT.

The chain carries TRBV5-4 and TRBJ2-5; perhaps TRBD2 as D (6 bases). Germline-derived CDR1 and CDR2 are SGHNT and YYREEE (reference sequence). Trimming cost V 4 bases and J 3 bases, with 10 bases left between them. The CDR3 has 13 residues. The CDR3 is CASSRPGEETQYF. The CDR3 DNA follows: TGTGCCAGCAGCCGACCGGGGGAAGAGACCCAGTACTTC.

The rearrangement joins TRBV11-3 to TRBJ2-4, with D possibly being TRBD1 (6 bases). Trimming left V 0 bases short and J 15 bases short, with 24 bases between. There are 16 residues in the CDR3. The germline CDR1 and CDR2 sequences are SGHNT and YENEEA. CDR3 DNA sequence: TGTGCCAGCAGCTTAGAAAGAAGGGGGACAAATGAATCGCTGTACTTC. Encoded protein: CASSLERRGTNESLYF.

V is TRBV11-3 and J is TRBJ2-3, with D tentatively TRBD2 (6 bases). Trimming left V 2 bases short and J 3 bases short, with 18 bases between. This CDR3 region has 17 residues. Germline CDR1 reads SGHNT; CDR2 reads YENEEA. CDR3 amino acids: CASSLRGGGAWTDTQYF. In DNA form, the CDR3 reads TGTGCCAGCAGCTTACGAGGCGGAGGGGCCTGGACAGATACGCAGTATTTT.

The chain links TRBV6-2 or TRBV6-3 to TRBJ1-5, with unresolved D. Germline V gene data show CDR1 as MNHEY and CDR2 as SVGEGT. The CDR3 runs to 16 residues. Trimming left V 4 bases short and J 2 bases short, with 15 bases between. CDR3 sequence: CASSSLLPSGNQPQHF. The CDR3, as DNA: TGTGCCAGCAGTTCCCTATTACCCTCGGGCAATCAGCCCCAGCATTTT.

This chain links TRBV9 with TRBJ1-4; no clear D gene. This CDR3 contains 14 residues. The germline CDR1 and CDR2 sequences are SGDLS and YYNGEE. Trimming stripped 4 bases from V and 0 bases from J, with 7 bases between. The CDR3 bases are TGTGCCAGCAGCCGAGGTGCAACTAATGAAAAACTGTTTTTT. Encoded protein: CASSRGATNEKLFF.

V and J are TRBV6-2 or TRBV6-3 and TRBJ2-5; the D gene is possibly TRBD2 (5 bases). The V end was cut by 2 bases, the J end by 4 bases, with 5 bases between. CDR1 and CDR2 from the germline V gene are MNHEY and SVGEGT. The CDR3 runs 12 residues. CDR3 DNA sequence: TGTGCCAGCAGTTACGGGAGAGAGACCCAGTACTTC. Protein sequence: CASSYGRETQYF.

In DNA form, the CDR3 reads TGTGCCAGTGCCCAGGGCCACCACGAGCAGTACGTC. Its translation is CASAQGHHEQYV. The chain employs TRBV13 and TRBJ2-7, with a possible D match to TRBD1 (5 bases). Trimming removed 9 bases from V and 5 bases from J, with 14 bases in between. This CDR3 is built from 12 residues. The germline V gene has CDR1 PRHDT and CDR2 FYEKMQ (reference sequence).

The genes are TRBV27 and TRBJ2-7, with D possibly being TRBD2 (6 bases). The CDR3 has 10 amino acids. In germline, CDR1 is MNHEY, CDR2 SMNVEV (reference sequence). This CDR3 is CASSTPGTWV. DNA of the CDR3: TGTGCCAGCAGTACCCCCGGGACTTGGGTC.

V gene TRBV2 combines with J gene TRBJ2-3; 11 bases line up with TRBD2. V was pared by 6 bases and J by 2 bases, with 7 bases of the junction left unmatched. Germline loops: CDR1 SNHLY, CDR2 FYNNEI. The CDR3 length is 16 residues. The CDR3 is CASSRTSGRDTDTQYF. In nucleotides, the CDR3 is TGTGCCAGCAGCAGAACTAGCGGGAGAGACACAGATACGCAGTATTTT. Full variable domain (remainder filled in from reference TRBV2 and TRBJ2-3): EPEVTQTPSHQVTQMGQEVILRCVPISNHLYFYWYRQILGQKVEFLVSFYNNEISEKSEIFDDQFSVERPDGSNFTLKIRSTKLEDSAMYFCASSRTSGRDTDTQYFGPGTRLTVL.

The chain joins TRBV30 to TRBJ1-5; a possible D gene is TRBD1 (5 bases). The germline V and J ends were trimmed by 5 bases and 1 base, with 12 bases remaining between them. The CDR3 has 14 amino acids. Germline CDR1 reads GTSNPN; CDR2 reads SVGIG (reference sequence). The CDR3 protein is CAWGVDSSNQPQHF. The CDR3 DNA sequence: TGTGCCTGGGGGGTTGACAGCAGCAATCAGCCCCAGCATTTT.

The rearrangement joins TRBV6-2 or TRBV6-3 to TRBJ2-2; possible D gene TRBD2, 6 bases. Trimming stripped 2 bases from V and 6 bases from J, with 16 bases between. The CDR3 has 16 residues. Germline CDR1 MNHEY, CDR2 SVGEGT. The CDR3 here is CASSYLPLGGPGELFF. For the CDR3, the DNA is TGTGCCAGCAGTTACCTACCTCTGGGGGGACCCGGGGAGCTGTTTTTT.

This chain uses TRBV30 with TRBJ1-2, with D unclear. Looked up from germline, CDR1 is GTSNPN and CDR2 is SVGIG (reference sequence). With 1 base removed from V and 5 bases from J, the gap between germline ends came to 11 bases. The CDR3 runs 13 residues. This chain's CDR3 is CAWSGRRPYGYTF. CDR3 DNA: TGTGCCTGGAGTGGGAGAAGGCCATATGGCTACACCTTC.

The rearrangement uses TRBV28 and TRBJ2-5, with D unresolved. The germline V gene encodes CDR1 MDHEN and CDR2 SYDVKM. The CDR3 runs to 13 residues. V shed 2 bases and J shed 3 bases, with 7 bases lying between them. The CDR3 region is CASSLDQKETQYF. The CDR3 DNA sequence: TGTGCCAGCAGTTTAGATCAGAAAGAGACCCAGTACTTC.

This chain joins TRBV7-8 and TRBJ2-7; the D gene is possibly TRBD2 (6 bases). This CDR3 has 17 amino acids. V lost 3 bases and J 4 bases, leaving 22 bases between the germline ends. CDR1 and CDR2 from the germline V gene are SGHVS and FQNEAQ. As DNA, the CDR3 is TGTGCCAGCAGCTTTAGCAGACAAGGACCCGGGACTTACGAGCAGTACGTC. This encodes CASSFSRQGPGTYEQYV.

This clone was observed a few times. The chain uses TRBV6-5 and TRBJ1-2; possibly TRBD1 for D (5 bases). V dropped 2 bases and J dropped 4 bases, with 11 bases sitting between them. CDR1 MNHEY and CDR2 SVGAGI come from the germline V gene. This CDR3 has 14 amino acids. CDR3 in amino acids: CASSYTPGGYGYTF. CDR3 sequence (DNA): TGTGCCAGCAGTTACACCCCCGGGGGCTATGGCTACACCTTC.

The chain couples TRBV11-3 to TRBJ1-2, with D possibly TRBD1 on 6 matching bases. The CDR3 length is 13 residues. The ends were cut back, 5 bases at V and 8 bases at J, with 15 bases in the middle. CDR1 and CDR2 from the germline V gene are SGHNT and YENEEA. CDR3: CASSLQGIEGYTF. Written as DNA, the CDR3 is TGTGCCAGCAGCCTCCAGGGGATTGAAGGCTACACCTTC.